This T cell receptor (beta chain) was documented in a study of TIL therapy for anti-PD-1-resistant metastatic lung cancer. Study information: Progressing patients received lymphodepletion, expanded TIL infusion and IL-2. Patients had a median age of nearly 55 years (range roughly 38-75).

This CDR3 contains 15 residues. Germline V gene data show CDR1 as MNHEY and CDR2 as SVGAGI. Trimming left V 2 bases short and J 0 bases short, with 10 bases between. Sequencing used immunoSEQ v3. The assay was immunoSEQ multiplex PCR, and TCRdb's table has in-frame clones only and misses some. The top ten clones hold 4.8% of a sample with about 52,000 clones, 70% to 85% of them seen once. Turning to this clone: The antigen remains unidentified.

Whole-study results and caveats: After infusion, TIL clonotypes partly replaced peripheral T cells and declined over months.

Time point of the sample: pre-treatment sample, taken before nivolumab and TIL therapy. Enrollment ran from late 2017 to early 2020. The chain couples TRBV6-5 to TRBJ1-2; no clear D. The sequences come from blood, collected at baseline. This clonotype originated in a woman aged 30 to 85 with non-small cell lung cancer. CDR3 in amino acids: CASSYSPLANYGYTF. Here the CDR3 DNA reads TGTGCCAGCAGTTACAGCCCTTTAGCTAACTATGGCTACACCTTC.